Below, 23 T cell receptor beta chains from the same sample are listed, as sequenced in a study of T-cell memory formation after mild COVID-19. TCRdb ran MiXCR on the 5' RACE reads and lists one entry per CDR3 protein. The sample has about 400,000 distinct CDR3 sequences; roughly a quarter are singletons. The sequencing sample was made of PBMCs or a T cell subset sorted from them (not recorded which). Every receptor here comes from an adult woman who had mild COVID-19 (a few samples of this study predate the infection). Cell type and time point are not known.

This chain uses TRBV7-9 with TRBJ1-2, with 9 bases that match TRBD1. J was trimmed by 8 bases and V by 8 bases; bases with no gene match: 15. The CDR3 is made up of 15 amino acids. Germline V gene sequence: CDR1 SEHNR, CDR2 FQNEAQ (reference sequence). In DNA, the CDR3 is TGTGCCAGCGGTACCCCAGGCGGGACAGGGCCCGGCTACACCTTC. Translated: CASGTPGGTGPGYTF.

This clonotype has at least ten counts. The chain carries TRBV29-1 and TRBJ2-7; 10 bases align to TRBD1. Germline CDR1 is SQVTM and CDR2 is ANQGSEA. With 6 bases clipped from V and 3 bases from J, the junction kept 2 bases outside the gene matches. There are 12 residues in the CDR3. The CDR3 reads CSVGQGVYEQYF. The CDR3 nucleotides read TGCAGCGTAGGACAGGGGGTCTACGAGCAGTACTTC.

The V and J genes are TRBV5-1 and TRBJ1-6; unclear D gene. Trimming shortened V by 0 bases and J by 4 bases, and 2 bases separated the two germline ends. The CDR3 spans 13 residues. Germline lookup yields CDR1 SGHRS and CDR2 YFSETQ. The CDR3 loop is CASSLEYNSPLHF. CDR3 sequence (DNA): TGCGCCAGCAGCTTGGAATATAATTCACCCCTCCACTTT.

The V gene is TRBV20-1, the J gene TRBJ2-1, with D uncertain. This CDR3 has 12 residues. CDR1 is DFQATT and CDR2 is SNEGSKA in the germline V gene (reference sequence). The V end lost 6 bases, the J end lost 8 bases, and 14 bases lay between the germline ends. The CDR3, as DNA: TGCAGTGCCGAGACTTCCTCGGATGAGCAGTTCTTC. It specifies CSAETSSDEQFF.

This clonotype was detected a few times. The junction does not match germline at one end; this may be a read error. J is TRBJ2-7 and V is TRBV6-2 or TRBV6-3; tentatively, D is TRBD1 (6 bases). Germline V gives CDR1 MNHEY, CDR2 SVGEGT. The CDR3 runs to 11 residues. Here the CDR3 reads CASNRRDKLNF. The DNA for the CDR3 is TGTGCCAGCAATCGCCGGGACAAGCTAAACTTC.

This clonotype has a handful of counts. The chain carries TRBV7-2 and TRBJ1-2; a weak D match, TRBD1 (5 bases). V dropped 6 bases and J dropped 4 bases, with 18 bases sitting between them. The CDR3 has 15 residues. The germline CDR1 and CDR2 sequences are SGHTA and FQGNSA. The CDR3 sequence: CASSPRRGGSYGYTF. The CDR3 DNA is TGTGCCAGCAGTCCCCGGAGGGGTGGTAGCTATGGCTACACCTTC.

The V call is TRBV6-5, the J call TRBJ2-6, with D hard to call. The CDR3 is 16 amino acids. Germline V gene lookup returns CDR1 MNHEY and CDR2 SVGAGI. Trimming stripped 7 bases from V and 0 bases from J, with 13 bases between. The CDR3 bases are TGTGCCAGCACCCCGGGTAGCCACTCTGGGGCCAACGTCCTGACTTTC. Translated: CASTPGSHSGANVLTF.

The J gene is TRBJ2-5, the V gene TRBV10-2; 11 nucleotides align to TRBD2. The CDR3 runs to 20 residues. Germline V gives CDR1 WSHSY, CDR2 SAAADI. The ends lost 1 base at V and 1 base at J; junction bases unmatched: 14. As DNA, the CDR3 is TGCGCCAGCAGTGAGTTGGCTCTGCTAGCGGGGGGCCAGATCCAAGAGACCCAGTACTTC. Its translation is CASSELALLAGGQIQETQYF.

This chain uses TRBV27 with TRBJ1-1, with D possibly being TRBD1 (6 bases). The ends were cut back, 10 bases at V and 5 bases at J, with 11 bases in the middle. The CDR3 has 11 amino acids. Germline V gene sequence: CDR1 MNHEY, CDR2 SMNVEV (reference sequence). This CDR3 is CATRGLTEAFF. In nucleotides, the CDR3 is TGTGCCACCAGGGGTTTGACTGAAGCTTTCTTT.

This clonotype has just a few counts. This chain connects TRBV11-2 to TRBJ2-3, with 8 bases matching TRBD1. CDR3 length equals 15 residues. The germline gives CDR1 SGHAT, CDR2 FQNNGV. The trim removed 5 bases at V and 4 bases at J, leaving 8 bases unmatched. Here the CDR3 reads CASSPTQGQADTQYF. The CDR3 DNA reads TGTGCCAGCAGCCCAACACAGGGACAGGCAGATACGCAGTATTTT.

This clonotype was found a few times. V and J are TRBV7-3 and TRBJ2-3; unclear D gene. V lost 5 bases and J 2 bases, leaving 14 bases between the germline ends. This CDR3 has 15 residues. Germline V gene sequence: CDR1 SGHTA, CDR2 FQGTGA. Here the CDR3 DNA reads TGTGCCAGCAGCCTACAGCACAGCTACACAGATACGCAGTATTTT. Amino acid sequence: CASSLQHSYTDTQYF.

The chain employs TRBV29-1 and TRBJ2-7, with TRBD2 matching over 15 bases. V was pared by 3 bases and J by 6 bases, with 0 bases of the junction left unmatched. CDR1 and CDR2 from the germline V gene are SQVTM and ANQGSEA. This CDR3 region has 13 residues. The CDR3 DNA reads as TGCAGCGTTGAGGGACTAGCGGGGGGCGAGCAGTACTTC. Residues: CSVEGLAGGEQYF.

This clonotype was seen a handful of times. The chain recombines TRBV12-3 or TRBV12-4 with TRBJ2-2; 9 positions agree with TRBD2. The CDR3 has 17 amino acids. V gave up 10 bases and J gave up 1 base; unmatched junction bases: 13. This chain's CDR3 is CAITGASGALNTGELFF. CDR3 nucleotides: TGTGCCATTACAGGGGCTAGCGGGGCACTGAACACCGGGGAGCTGTTTTTT.

This chain links TRBV24-1 with TRBJ2-7; D is ambiguous. The CDR3 length is 16 residues. Germline V lookup: CDR1 KGHDR, CDR2 SFDVKD. Deletions cut 4 bases from V and 4 bases from J, with 19 bases between. This chain's CDR3 is CATSDPVWASVYEQYF. CDR3 in DNA: TGTGCCACCAGTGACCCTGTATGGGCGTCAGTTTACGAGCAGTACTTC.

The V and J genes are TRBV12-3 or TRBV12-4 and TRBJ2-1; 8 nucleotides agree with TRBD2. This CDR3 is 11 amino acids long. J lost 14 bases, V lost 6 bases, and 6 bases had no gene match. CDR3 amino acids: CASSAGGPEFF. Written as DNA, the CDR3 is TGTGCCAGCAGCGCGGGGGGCCCCGAGTTCTTC.

This clonotype was seen a handful of times. This chain links TRBV5-1 with TRBJ1-4; no reliable D call. The CDR3 extends over 15 amino acids. The V and J ends lost 0 bases and 8 bases respectively, with 14 bases between them. Germline CDR1 and CDR2: SGHRS and YFSETQ. The CDR3 DNA follows: TGCGCCAGCAGCTTGGCGGCCGGTCTAGGGGAAAAACTGTTTTTT. It yields the protein CASSLAAGLGEKLFF.

This clonotype was counted between two and nine times. One end of the junction is discordant with germline, which a read error may explain. The V gene is TRBV7-7, the J gene TRBJ2-5, with D tentatively TRBD1 (5 bases). CDR1 and CDR2 from the germline V gene are SSHAT and FNYEAQ (reference sequence). The CDR3 has 15 amino acids. CDR3 protein: CASSLGRAVQETQYF. The CDR3 coding sequence is TGTGCTAGCAGCTTAGGCAGGGCCGTCCAAGAGACCCAGTACTTC.

J is TRBJ2-3 and V is TRBV30, with no clear D. V lost 2 bases to trimming and J lost 4 bases, with 10 bases between them. CDR1 and CDR2 (germline): GTSNPN, SVGIG (reference sequence). The CDR3 has 13 residues. This CDR3 reads CAWSSGSPDTQYF. CDR3 in DNA: TGTGCCTGGAGTAGTGGCTCCCCAGATACGCAGTATTTT.

This clonotype was counted only a few times. The V call is TRBV5-1, the J call TRBJ1-2; possibly TRBD1 for D (5 bases). CDR1 is SGHRS, CDR2 YFSETQ, per germline. This CDR3 is 17 amino acids long. V lost 0 bases to trimming and J lost 6 bases, with 21 bases between them. The CDR3 coding sequence is TGCGCCAGCAGCTTGGACCCGCATGCGACAGAGAAAGATGGCTACACCTTC. It codes for CASSLDPHATEKDGYTF.

This clonotype has more than one count but fewer than ten. The chain couples TRBV7-2 to TRBJ2-6; D is unresolved. V was clipped by 1 base and J by 5 bases, with 9 bases between them. Germline V gene sequence: CDR1 SGHTA, CDR2 FQGNSA. This CDR3 has 15 residues. The CDR3 region is CASSLGSDRANVLTF. DNA of the CDR3: TGTGCCAGCAGCTTAGGGTCAGACAGGGCCAACGTCCTGACTTTC.

The V and J genes are TRBV18 and TRBJ1-2; D is undetermined. The V end was cut by 6 bases, the J end by 12 bases, with 20 bases between. CDR1 is KGHSH, CDR2 LQKENI, per germline. The CDR3 has 13 residues. The CDR3 loop reads CASSSRSVRVHTF. The CDR3 coding sequence is TGTGCCAGCTCGTCTAGGTCCGTGAGGGTCCACACCTTC.

This clonotype was counted only a few times. The chain couples TRBV25-1 to TRBJ1-1; D is undetermined. V lost 3 bases and J 7 bases, leaving 9 bases between the germline ends. CDR1 MGHDK and CDR2 SYGVNS come from the germline V gene. CDR3 length: 12 amino acids. CDR3 sequence reads: CASSESTVEAFF. CDR3 nucleotides: TGTGCCAGCAGTGAGAGCACAGTTGAAGCTTTCTTT.

This clonotype was counted at least ten times. The chain joins TRBV5-1 to TRBJ2-1, with 9 positions matching TRBD2. Germline V gene sequence: CDR1 SGHRS, CDR2 YFSETQ. V lost 0 bases to trimming and J lost 5 bases; unmatched junction nucleotides: 0. This CDR3 contains 14 residues. The CDR3 loop reads CASSLERGDNEQFF. Written as DNA, the CDR3 is TGCGCCAGCAGCTTGGAGCGGGGGGACAATGAGCAGTTCTTC.